This section outlines one T cell receptor beta chain sequence together with its context. The data were obtained in a study of shared clonotypes between healthy human individuals. Generated by immunoSEQ multiplex PCR, the TCRdb table keeps only in-frame clones and is missing some. Among approximately 2,300,000 clones listed, 85% to 95% were seen once. Germline lookup yields CDR1 GTSNPN and CDR2 SVGIG (reference sequence). The CDR3 is 12 residues long. Trimming shortened V by 4 bases and J by 4 bases, and 10 bases separated the two germline ends. The chain recombines TRBV30 with TRBJ1-1; D perhaps matches TRBD1 (6 bases). The sample was naive CD4+ T cells from PBMCs. Specified subset: CD45RA+ positively selected. This sequence originates from a young man in good health. Some clones in this sample may be carry-over from other donors' samples. CDR3: CAWKRGGTEAFF. DNA of the CDR3: TGTGCCTGGAAAAGGGGGGGCACTGAAGCTTTCTTT.